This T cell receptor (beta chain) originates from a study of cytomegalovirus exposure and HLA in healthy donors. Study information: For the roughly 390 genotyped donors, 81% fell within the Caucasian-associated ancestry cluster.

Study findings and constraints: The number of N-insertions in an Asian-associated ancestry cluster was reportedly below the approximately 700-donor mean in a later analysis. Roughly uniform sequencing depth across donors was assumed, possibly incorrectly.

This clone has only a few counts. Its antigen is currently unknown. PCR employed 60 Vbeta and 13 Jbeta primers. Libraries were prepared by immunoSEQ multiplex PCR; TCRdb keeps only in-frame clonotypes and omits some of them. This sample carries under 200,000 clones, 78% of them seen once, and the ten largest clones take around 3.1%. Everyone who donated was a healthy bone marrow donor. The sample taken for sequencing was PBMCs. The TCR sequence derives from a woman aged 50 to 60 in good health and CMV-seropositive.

The CDR3 spells CASSLRAGRDEQYF. CDR3 in DNA: TGTGCCAGCAGCTTAAGGGCTGGGAGGGACGAGCAGTACTTC. This sequence joins TRBV7-3 and TRBJ2-7; TRBD2 agrees at 7 bases. The CDR3 length is 14 residues. Germline assignment: CDR1 SGHTA and CDR2 FQGTGA. With V trimmed by 1 base and J by 5 bases, 5 bases remained unmatched. The full variable domain, its missing parts supplied by reference TRBV7-3 and TRBJ2-7, is GAGVSQTPSNKVTEKGKYVELRCDPISGHTALYWYRQSLGQGPEFLIYFQGTGAADDSGLPNDRFFAVRPEGSVSTLKIQRTERGDSAVYLCASSLRAGRDEQYFGPGTRLTVT.